The 7 T cell receptor beta chains in this list originate from one sample, sequenced in a study of blood T cells in healthy people across ages. A second roughly 6 to 12 cycle PCR used barcoded and J-beta primers. TCRdb reanalysed the 5' RACE reads using MiXCR and keeps one entry per CDR3 protein. This table holds some 1,000,000 distinct CDR3 sequences, almost 25% found once. This sample was also put to use in a study of T cells of mothers and their children.

Sequenced material: blood. The source of these receptors is a girl aged 2 to 10 in good health.

This chain uses TRBV6-1 with TRBJ2-4, with 7 bases aligning to TRBD2. The CDR3 is 15 residues long. Per the germline V gene, CDR1 is MNHNS and CDR2 is SASEGT. After removal of 8 bases from V and 0 bases from J, the junction contained 7 bases not matched to a gene. The CDR3 reads CASGPERGAKNIQYF. CDR3 sequence (DNA): TGTGCCAGCGGACCAGAGCGGGGAGCCAAAAACATTCAGTACTTC.

In its sample, this clonotype was seen a few times. The chain has TRBV29-1 and TRBJ2-1; TRBD2 agrees at 9 bases. There are 13 residues in the CDR3. Germline values: CDR1 SQVTM, CDR2 ANQGSEA. V gave up 5 bases and J gave up 8 bases; unmatched junction bases: 7. The CDR3 region has the DNA TGCAGCGTTAAGTTAGCGGGGGAGGATGAGCAGTTCTTC. It codes for CSVKLAGEDEQFF.

In this sample, this clonotype turned up a few times. The chain links TRBV6-2 or TRBV6-3 to TRBJ2-1; D remains ambiguous. CDR3 size: 12 residues. CDR1 is MNHEY, CDR2 SVGEGT, per germline. The V and J ends lost 5 bases and 8 bases respectively, with 10 bases between them. In nucleotides, the CDR3 is TGTGCCAGCAGTCTCAGCATCCATGAGCAGTTCTTC. Translation gives CASSLSIHEQFF.

This chain joins TRBV7-9 and TRBJ2-7, with a weak D call TRBD1 (5 bases). CDR1 is SEHNR, CDR2 FQNEAQ, per germline (reference sequence). This CDR3 region has 17 residues. V gave up 5 bases and J gave up 3 bases, with 23 bases separating them. CDR3 region: CASSPASRAYGVYEQYF. CDR3 bases: TGTGCCAGCAGCCCTGCTTCCAGGGCCTATGGGGTCTACGAGCAGTACTTC. Using reference TRBV7-9 and TRBJ2-7 for the parts outside the CDR3, the full variable domain is DTGVSQNPRHKITKRGQNVTFRCDPISEHNRLYWYRQTLGQGPEFLTYFQNEAQLEKSRLLSDRFSAERPKGSFSTLEIQRTEQGDSAMYLCASSPASRAYGVYEQYFGPGTRLTVT.

V is TRBV7-9 and J is TRBJ2-5; the match to TRBD2 covers 8 bases. CDR1 and CDR2 from the germline V gene are SEHNR and FQNEAQ (reference sequence). The CDR3 totals 19 residues. V gave up 4 bases and J gave up 3 bases; unmatched junction bases: 19. The CDR3 nucleotides read TGTGCCAGCAGCTCATTCGACTATAGCGCGGGGGGACCGAAAGAGACCCAGTACTTC. This gives the protein CASSSFDYSAGGPKETQYF. Full variable domain (outside the CDR3, taken from reference TRBV7-9 and TRBJ2-5): DTGVSQNPRHKITKRGQNVTFRCDPISEHNRLYWYRQTLGQGPEFLTYFQNEAQLEKSRLLSDRFSAERPKGSFSTLEIQRTEQGDSAMYLCASSSFDYSAGGPKETQYFGPGTRLLVL.

This chain joins TRBV7-2 and TRBJ2-6, with 7 bases lining up with TRBD2. The CDR3 consists of 18 residues. CDR1 is SGHTA, CDR2 FQGNSA, per germline. After removal of 2 bases from V and 1 base from J, the junction contained 8 bases not matched to a gene. In DNA form, the CDR3 reads TGTGCCAGCAGCTTAAAAGCGGGGTCCCTATCTGGGGCCAACGTCCTGACTTTC. It codes for CASSLKAGSLSGANVLTF.

The chain uses TRBV9 and TRBJ2-5; D might be TRBD2 (6 bases). The CDR3 runs to 16 residues. Trimming removed 2 bases from V and 5 bases from J, with 19 bases in between. Looked up from germline, CDR1 is SGDLS and CDR2 is YYNGEE. The CDR3 sequence is CASSVGSLEGLETQYF. CDR3 DNA sequence: TGTGCCAGCAGCGTTGGAAGCTTGGAGGGGTTGGAGACCCAGTACTTC.